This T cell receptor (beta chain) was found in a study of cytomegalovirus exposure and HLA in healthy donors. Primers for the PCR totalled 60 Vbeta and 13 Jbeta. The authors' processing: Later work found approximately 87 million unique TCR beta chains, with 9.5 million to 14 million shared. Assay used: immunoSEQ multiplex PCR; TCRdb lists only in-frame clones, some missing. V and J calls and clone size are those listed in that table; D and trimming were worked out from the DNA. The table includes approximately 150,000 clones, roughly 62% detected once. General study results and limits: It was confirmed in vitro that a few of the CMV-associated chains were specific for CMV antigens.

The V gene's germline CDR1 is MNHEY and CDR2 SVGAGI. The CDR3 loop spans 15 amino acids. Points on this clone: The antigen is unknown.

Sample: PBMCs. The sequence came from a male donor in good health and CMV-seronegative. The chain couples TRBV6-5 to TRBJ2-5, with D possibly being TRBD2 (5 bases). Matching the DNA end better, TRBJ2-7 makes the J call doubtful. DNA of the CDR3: TGTGCCAGCAGTCCGGCGTCGGGGAGCTCCTACGAGCAGTACTTC. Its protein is CASSPASGSSYEQYF.